A selection of T cell receptor beta chains follows, all from one sample in a study of shared clonotypes between healthy human individuals. Sequenced by immunoSEQ multiplex PCR; TCRdb stores in-frame clones only, minus some. The repertoire holds 2.3 million or so clones, approximately 93% seen once, with 0.35% to 0.5% in the top ten. The sequencing sample was made of naive CD4+ T cells from PBMCs. Receptors originate from a young man in good health. Some clones in this sample may be carry-over from other donors' samples. The CDR3 runs from the conserved cysteine through the conserved F or W. The order of the fields is clone size, V gene, CDR3 protein. Size values are once, few and many counts, or a class for expanded clones, and some rows have none.

-,TRBV30,CAWAGTASNQPQHF
-,TRBV2,CASSGLVATDTQYF
once,TRBV25-1,CASSEIGTGGPGELFF
-,TRBV7-2,CASSLARLDRVDTEAFF
-,TRBV11-2,CASSLDRYLGRRDSNYGYTF
-,TRBV19,CASSIAGTSGELFF
-,TRBV7-3,CASSLTGRDYETQYF
-,TRBV7-3,CASSLTRDSSTDTQYF
-,TRBV2,CASSESRLAGVETQYF
-,TRBV7-9,CASSLPGLTGELFF
-,TRBV5-1,CASSLDRGPYEQYF
-,TRBV6-1,CASSGGGPYSPYF
few,TRBV29-1,CSANQGVGTEAFF
-,TRBV5-1,CASSLGLAGGPPYNEQFF
-,TRBV2,CASSERQGVYNEQFF
-,TRBV18,CASSPMASGNTGELFF
-,TRBV6-1,CASSAGLAGNYEQYF
-,TRBV4-1,CASSQGGRPTAMNTQYF
-,TRBV5-1,CASSSAGTEAFF
-,TRBV18,CASSPTSGQAYEQYF
-,TRBV5-1,CASSSGTNQPQHF
-,TRBV20-1,CSARTVNEQFF
-,TRBV21-1,CASSSTGQETQYF
once,TRBV13,CASGRDRGYEQYF
-,TRBV11-3,CASSSPQVGNNEQFF
-,TRBV4-1,CASSPRQGAGDQPQHF
once,TRBV30,CAWSPGANTGELFF
-,TRBV2,CASRGPGTPNYGYTF
-,TRBV27,CASRFTSGANVLTF
-,TRBV28,CASSLGQGLLTFF
-,TRBV11-1,CASSLDTYEQYF
-,TRBV2,CASSGGTGYTEAFF
-,TRBV2,CASSEWGQGSEQYF
few,TRBV28,CASRSGTGKAFF
-,TRBV5-1,CASSSGQTNTEAFF
-,TRBV2,CASSASGRGQGQPQHF
few,TRBV29-1,CSARQNLNTEAFF
-,TRBV19,CASSPTVILNTEAFF
-,TRBV7-2,CASSLIAYEQYF
-,TRBV10-3,CAITEDRATDTQYF
-,TRBV18,CASSPPNKETQYF
-,TRBV5-1,CASSLGAGMQETQYF
-,TRBV28,CASSRSGSGGQFF
-,TRBV6-5,CASSSASPGAWDEQFF
-,TRBV2,CASSEGRTGQPQHF
-,TRBV6-5,CASARASGNTIYF
-,TRBV5-1,CASSLGGGYQETQYF
-,TRBV19,CASSKPGLGVYGYTF
-,TRBV25-1,CASAHLRGGAEAFF